Below are 15 T cell receptor beta chains sequenced from a single sample in a study of metastatic and nonmetastatic thyroid tumors. The entire patient cohort was treatment-naive prior to thyroid surgery. TCRdb re-called clones via MiXCR from the PCR reads. This table has fewer than 35,000 clones, around 30% appearing once. The sample taken for sequencing was blood. All receptors derive from a female donor with papillary thyroid cancer or a benign thyroid nodule (not recorded which). Some clones in this sample may be carry-over from other donors' samples.

With respect to this clone: A much larger clonotype is one base distant, so this may be a read error. The V and J genes are TRBV20-1 and TRBJ2-7; 9 positions match TRBD1. CDR3 length equals 15 residues. Germline V gene sequence: CDR1 DFQATT, CDR2 SNEGSKA (reference sequence). The CDR3 DNA reads as TGCATTGCTCGGGGGTGGGACAGGGCTTCCTACGAGCAGTACTTC. Amino acid sequence: CIARGWDRASYEQYF.

At least ten counts were recorded for this clone. This rearrangement joins TRBV10-2 to TRBJ2-7; D is perhaps TRBD1 (5 bases). CDR3 length: 13 residues. Trimming shortened V by 2 bases and J by 2 bases, and 7 bases separated the two germline ends. In germline, CDR1 is WSHSY, CDR2 SAAADI. The CDR3 DNA reads as TGCGCCAGCAGTGAGGGACAAGCCTACGAGCAGTACTTC. Protein product: CASSEGQAYEQYF.

Comment on this clone: A much bigger clone sits one base away, suggesting this may be a read error. The chain carries TRBV5-4 and TRBJ2-7; D may be TRBD2 (5 bases). Per germline, CDR1 SGHNT and CDR2 YYREEE (reference sequence). Trimming took off 3 bases at V and 5 bases at J, with 21 bases between the two ends. The CDR3 runs 16 residues. CDR3: CASSSWSVRAGHEQYF. The CDR3 nucleotides read TGTGCCAGCAGCTCGTGGAGCGTGAGGGCGGGCCACGAGCAGTACTTC.

In its sample, this clone was seen many times. The chain combines TRBV11-2 with TRBJ2-7, with D possibly being TRBD1 (6 bases). CDR1 is SGHAT, CDR2 FQNNGV, per germline. The CDR3 is made up of 13 amino acids. Trimming removed 8 bases at V and 5 bases at J, with 16 bases between. The CDR3 DNA reads TGTGCCAGCTTACTACAGGGAGTTGACGAGCAGTACTTC. Protein product: CASLLQGVDEQYF.

The V and J genes are TRBV4-3 and TRBJ2-2; D is perhaps TRBD2 (6 bases). Trimming took off 0 bases at V and 5 bases at J, with 7 bases between the two ends. CDR3 size: 14 residues. Germline-derived CDR1 and CDR2 are LGHNA and YSLEER. The CDR3 here is CASSQDRGTGELFF. CDR3 DNA sequence: TGCGCCAGCAGCCAAGATCGGGGGACCGGGGAGCTGTTTTTT.

This clone was counted at least ten times. CDR3 residues: CASSVEGRGEAFF. For the CDR3, the DNA is TGTGCCAGCAGCGTCGAGGGCAGGGGAGAAGCTTTCTTT. V is TRBV9 and J is TRBJ1-1; the D gene is possibly TRBD1 (6 bases). The V and J ends lost 2 bases and 8 bases respectively, with 13 bases between them. The CDR3 spans 13 residues. Germline values: CDR1 SGDLS, CDR2 YYNGEE.

As regards this clone: One end of the junction does not line up with germline, which may come from a read error. V usage is TRBV12-3 or TRBV12-4 and J usage is TRBJ2-2; perhaps TRBD2 as D (5 bases). The CDR3 is 13 residues long. CDR3 sequence: CASSLDRVGELFF. As DNA, the CDR3 is TGTGCCAGCAGCCTCGACCGTGTTGGGGAGTTGTTTTTT.

This clone has a handful of counts. This may come from a read error, since a much larger clone is one base off. This chain uses TRBV5-1 with TRBJ1-2; weak D call: TRBD1 (5 bases). The CDR3 runs to 13 residues. Germline-derived CDR1 and CDR2 are SGHRS and YFSETQ. The CDR3 sequence is CASNLAARQGYTF. DNA of the CDR3: TGCGCCAGCAACTTGGCCGCCCGACAGGGCTACACCTTC.

The chain recombines TRBV6-4 with TRBJ1-1; maybe TRBD1 (6 bases). V lost 6 bases and J lost 0, with 11 bases in between. The CDR3 totals 14 residues. The germline V gene has CDR1 MRHNA and CDR2 SNTAGT. The CDR3 loop reads CASRQQGLNTEAFF. The CDR3 DNA reads TGTGCCAGCAGGCAACAGGGCCTGAACACTGAAGCTTTCTTT.

This clone turned up a few times. This CDR3 is missing its conserved last phenylalanine or tryptophan, likely due to a read error. The J gene is TRBJ1-2, the V gene TRBV28, with D possibly matching TRBD1 (5 bases). The CDR3 length is 18 residues. Trimming removed 4 bases from V and 2 bases from J, with 23 bases in between. Germline V gene data show CDR1 as MDHEN and CDR2 as SYDVKM. CDR3 residues: CASSSRQLGFTLNYGYTL. Here the CDR3 DNA reads TGTGCCAGCAGTTCGCGACAGCTCGGGTTCACTCTGAACTATGGCTACACCCTC.

This clone has a count of ten or more. The rearrangement links TRBV28 to TRBJ1-5; D may be TRBD1 (5 bases). CDR1 and CDR2 from the germline V gene are MDHEN and SYDVKM. The CDR3 sequence is 13 residues long. Trimming removed 6 bases at V and 6 bases at J, with 12 bases between. CDR3 sequence reads: CASSLGEFQPQHF. The CDR3 DNA sequence: TGTGCCAGCAGCTTAGGGGAGTTTCAGCCCCAGCATTTT.

This chain uses TRBV12-3 or TRBV12-4 with TRBJ2-7, with TRBD1 matching over 7 bases. V was pared by 6 bases and J by 7 bases, with 9 bases of the junction left unmatched. CDR3 length: 13 residues. The CDR3 loop is CASSPDRVEEQYF. In nucleotides, the CDR3 is TGTGCCAGCAGCCCCGACAGGGTAGAAGAGCAGTACTTC.

The chain employs TRBV30 and TRBJ1-1; no firm D call. Trimming left V 3 bases short and J 4 bases short, with 15 bases between. The CDR3 length is 14 residues. The germline gives CDR1 GTSNPN, CDR2 SVGIG (reference sequence). CDR3 bases: TGTGCCTGGAGAGGTGGGGTTCGGGGCACTGAAGCTTTCTTT. Translated, it gives CAWRGGVRGTEAFF.

This clone has a count of ten or more. The rearrangement joins TRBV19 to TRBJ2-7; the D gene could be TRBD1 or TRBD2 (5 bases each). V dropped 4 bases and J dropped 2 bases, with 15 bases sitting between them. This CDR3 has 15 residues. Germline V lookup: CDR1 LNHDA, CDR2 SQIVND (reference sequence). The CDR3 loop reads CASSTGTSSPYEQYF. The CDR3 DNA follows: TGTGCCAGTAGTACGGGGACCTCCAGCCCCTACGAGCAGTACTTC.

This clone turned up a few times. This sequence joins TRBV19 and TRBJ2-1; TRBD2 is a possible D gene (6 bases). The length of the CDR3 is 13 residues. The germline V gene encodes CDR1 LNHDA and CDR2 SQIVND (reference sequence). Trimming took off 6 bases at V and 8 bases at J, with 14 bases between the two ends. CDR3 coding DNA: TGTGCCAGTAGCGGCGGGGTGTGTGATGAGCAGTTCTTC. Translation: CASSGGVCDEQFF.